The T cell receptor beta chain under discussion was sequenced for a study of CD8 T cells in Susac syndrome (dated by TCRdb to the late 2010s). About the study as a whole: Repertoire sequencing was used to test whether CD8+ T cell activation and differentiation in Susac syndrome was antigen driven. The study compared CD8+ T cell repertoire clonality among approximately twelve healthy donors, around 14 Susac syndrome patients and around 16 multiple sclerosis patients. What the study reported, not specific to this receptor: The TCR sequencing and HLA analysis was acknowledged to have included a relatively small number of individuals.

The CDR3 sequence holds 16 residues, the cysteine and phenylalanine included. CDR3 DNA is the only sequence kept; it has 48 bases, read in frame from the first base. Trimming at the junction amounts to 0 bases on V and 4 bases on J, and the germline ends lie 15 bases apart. Based on the germline V gene, the CDR1 and CDR2 sequences are SGHRS and YFSETQ. RNA was extracted using the RNeasy kit, and about 0.45 to 1 microgram was reverse transcribed with random hexamers. TCR beta CDR3 regions were amplified with the immunoSEQ multiplex PCR assay covering 54 Vbeta and 13 Jbeta segments. To correct PCR amplification bias, a synthetic template baseline was used for both primer optimization and computational correction. The study's processing was this. Reads were assigned to V, D and J genes according to IMGT and analyzed in immunoSEQ Analyzer, with only productive sequences retained. Clonality was computed as one minus Shannon entropy normalized by log2 of the number of productive unique sequences. For each patient and control, public and private clones were evaluated within the 100 most prevalent clones. A clone was defined as Susac-specific if it was absent from the healthy and MS cohorts, from 950 to 1,300 published viral clones and from other ImmuneACCESS disease sequences. The raw public reads went through TCRdb reprocessing: fastp at Q25, MiXCR clone calling, in-frame beta chains kept. One record per CDR3 amino acid sequence lists the most common genes and DNA. These V and J calls derive from TCRdb rather than the authors' analysis. A total of roughly 200,000 distinct CDR3 sequences appear in this sample, 85% to 95% of them only once. The ten largest clones add up to roughly 0.16% of the sample.

Peripheral blood CD8+ and CD4+ T cells from healthy donors, Susac syndrome patients and multiple sclerosis patients were profiled using high-throughput TCR beta sequencing. The multiple sclerosis controls were treatment-naive patients who had stable or active relapsing-remitting disease and met the revised McDonald criteria. CD8+ TEMRA cells were enriched by FACS, while bulk CD8+ and CD4+ T cells were purified by magnetic negative isolation. Blood was drawn into EDTA tubes, processed within 24 hours, and PBMCs were isolated by density gradient centrifugation. PBMCs intended for TCR sequencing were frozen in liquid nitrogen and were later thawed in a 37 degrees C water bath. Purity of sorted or isolated CD4+, CD8+ and CD8+ TEMRA cells was at least 90%. Note on this clonotype: Its antigen remains unidentified. Base-call qualities are not available, and no considerably larger clone is one nucleotide away.

The sample comprised CD8+ T cells from PBMCs. The chain links TRBV5-1 with TRBJ2-3; a weak D assignment points to TRBD1 (5 bases agree). This sequence was found in a human donor with multiple sclerosis. Here is the DNA: TGCGCCAGCAGCTTGGGAGTGACAGTCACGTCAGATACGCAGTATTTT. Translated, this gives CASSLGVTVTSDTQYF.